Listed here are 9 T cell receptor beta chains from one sample, sequenced in a study of technical replicates of blood from a handful of donors. The assay was immunoSEQ multiplex PCR, and TCRdb's table has in-frame clones only and misses some. The data contain over 50,000 clones, around 92% of them singletons. The sample was PBMCs. These receptors originate from a human donor in good health. Some clones in this sample may be carry-over from other donors' samples.

The rearrangement links TRBV5-1 to TRBJ2-7, with 13 bases identical to TRBD2. The trim removed 4 bases at V and 5 bases at J, leaving 6 bases unmatched. This CDR3 is built from 15 residues. Germline V gene sequence: CDR1 SGHRS, CDR2 YFSETQ. CDR3 loop: CASSRTSGSTHEQYF. CDR3 bases: TGCGCCAGCAGCAGGACTAGCGGGAGCACCCACGAGCAGTACTTC.

This clone was counted between two and nine times. The chain carries TRBV7-8 and TRBJ2-7; TRBD1 aligns across 7 bases. With 5 bases clipped from V and 3 bases from J, the junction kept 4 bases outside the gene matches. Looked up from germline, CDR1 is SGHVS and CDR2 is FQNEAQ. This CDR3 comprises 13 residues. The CDR3 reads CASSEGQLYEQYF. The CDR3 DNA reads as TGTGCCAGCAGCGAGGGACAGCTCTACGAGCAGTACTTC.

The chain combines TRBV5-1 with TRBJ1-2, with TRBD1 matching 7 bases. The CDR3 has 14 amino acids. From germline, CDR1 is SGHRS and CDR2 YFSETQ. Trimming at V came to 0 bases and at J to 4 bases, leaving 3 bases not matched to a gene. The CDR3 reads CASSLETGIYGYTF. The CDR3 DNA reads as TGCGCCAGCAGCTTGGAGACAGGGATCTATGGCTACACCTTC.

The chain recombines TRBV5-6 with TRBJ2-7; 11 nucleotides line up with TRBD1. The CDR3 has 13 amino acids. Germline V gene lookup returns CDR1 SGHDT and CDR2 YYEEEE. The junction had 3 bases not matched to a gene; V was cut back by 4 bases and J by 6 bases. The CDR3 spells CASSPGTGGEQYF. CDR3 DNA sequence: TGTGCCAGCAGCCCCGGGACAGGGGGCGAGCAGTACTTC. The whole variable domain, remainder taken from reference TRBV5-6 and TRBJ2-7, is DAGVTQSPTHLIKTRGQQVTLRCSPKSGHDTVSWYQQALGQGPQFIFQYYEEEERQRGNFPDRFSGHQFPNYSSELNVNALLLGDSALYLCASSPGTGGEQYFGPGTRLTVT.

This rearrangement joins TRBV19 to TRBJ1-3; D may be TRBD1 (6 bases). V lost 8 bases and J 0 bases, leaving 14 bases between the germline ends. CDR1 LNHDA and CDR2 SQIVND come from the germline V gene (reference sequence). This CDR3 comprises 15 residues. In DNA, the CDR3 is TGTGCCAGTCGAAGGGGGTTTTCCTCTGGAAACACCATATATTTT. This sequence encodes CASRRGFSSGNTIYF. The whole variable domain, filled in from reference TRBV19 and TRBJ1-3, reads DGGITQSPKYLFRKEGQNVTLSCEQNLNHDAMYWYRQDPGQGLRLIYYSQIVNDFQKGDIAEGYSVSREKKESFPLTVTSAQKNPTAFYLCASRRGFSSGNTIYFGEGSWLTVV.

The chain links TRBV27 to TRBJ1-1; D might be TRBD1 (5 bases). Germline V CDR1 and CDR2: MNHEY, SMNVEV (reference sequence). The V end lost 0 bases, the J end lost 0 bases, and 8 bases lay between the germline ends. The CDR3 is 15 residues long. CDR3 nucleotide sequence: TGTGCCAGCAGTTTATCGCCAGGGTTGAACACTGAAGCTTTCTTT. The encoded protein is CASSLSPGLNTEAFF.

This sequence joins TRBV10-3 and TRBJ2-2, with TRBD2 matching 8 bases. V lost 7 bases, J lost 4 bases, and 2 bases stayed unmatched. Germline values: CDR1 ENHRY, CDR2 SYGVKD. This CDR3 region has 13 residues. CDR3 sequence (DNA): TGTGCCATCAAGCGGGAGAGCACCGGGGAGCTGTTTTTT. This codes for CAIKRESTGELFF.

The chain recombines TRBV7-2 with TRBJ1-2; 9 bases are shared with TRBD1. The CDR3 covers 16 residues. The germline CDR1 and CDR2 sequences are SGHTA and FQGNSA. J was trimmed by 4 bases and V by 3 bases; bases with no gene match: 9. The CDR3 region has the DNA TGTGCCAGCAGCTTTTTGACACAGGGGGCCGGCTATGGCTACACCTTC. Protein product: CASSFLTQGAGYGYTF. Based on the CDR3 plus reference TRBV7-2 and TRBJ1-2, the full variable domain is GAGVSQSPSNKVTEKGKDVELRCDPISGHTALYWYRQSLGQGLEFLIYFQGNSAPDKSGLPSDRFSAERTGGSVSTLTIQRTQQEDSAVYLCASSFLTQGAGYGYTFGSGTRLTVV.

This chain uses TRBV19 with TRBJ2-1; perhaps TRBD1 as D (5 bases). Germline V gene sequence: CDR1 LNHDA, CDR2 SQIVND (reference sequence). The length of the CDR3 is 14 residues. The V end was cut by 6 bases, the J end by 4 bases, with 13 bases between. CDR3 in amino acids: CASSRQGPYNEQFF. CDR3 nucleotides: TGTGCCAGTAGCAGGCAGGGTCCATACAATGAGCAGTTCTTC.